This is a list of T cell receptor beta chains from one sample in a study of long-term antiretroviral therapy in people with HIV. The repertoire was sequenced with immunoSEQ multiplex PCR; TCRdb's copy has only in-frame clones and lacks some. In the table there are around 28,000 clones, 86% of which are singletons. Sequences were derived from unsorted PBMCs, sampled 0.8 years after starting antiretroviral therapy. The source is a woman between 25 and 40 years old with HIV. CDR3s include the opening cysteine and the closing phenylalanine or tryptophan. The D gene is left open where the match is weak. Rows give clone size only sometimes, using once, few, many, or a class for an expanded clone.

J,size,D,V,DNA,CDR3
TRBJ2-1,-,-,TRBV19,TGTGCCAGTAGTATCCTTCCCGCCGCCTACAATGAGCAGTTCTTC,CASSILPAAYNEQFF
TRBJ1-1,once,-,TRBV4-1,TGCGCCAGCAGCCAGACGGCCGTAGGTACTGAAGCTTTCTTT,CASSQTAVGTEAFF
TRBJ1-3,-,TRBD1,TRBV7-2,TGTGCCAGCAGCCTGACAGGGGTGGGCGGAAACACCATATATTTT,CASSLTGVGGNTIYF
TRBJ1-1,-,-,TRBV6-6,TGTGCCAGCAGCACAAAACTGAACACTGAAGCTTTCTTT,CASSTKLNTEAFF
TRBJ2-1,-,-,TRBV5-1,TGCGCCAGCAGCTTGGGGGCAGACCCCTACAATGAGCAGTTCTTC,CASSLGADPYNEQFF
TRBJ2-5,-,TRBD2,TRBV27,TGTGCCAGCAGTCCGAAGACTAGCGGGGGGAAGAGGGAGACCCAGTACTTC,CASSPKTSGGKRETQYF
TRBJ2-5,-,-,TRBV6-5,TGTGCCAGCAGTTACTCAGGCCGAGAGACCCAGTACTTC,CASSYSGRETQYF
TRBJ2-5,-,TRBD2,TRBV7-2,TGTGCCAGCAGCTTAGCACTAGCGGGGAGTTACCAAGAGACCCAGTACTTC,CASSLALAGSYQETQYF
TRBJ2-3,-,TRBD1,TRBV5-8,TGTGCCAGCAGCTTAGTGACAGGGCGCGGGGATACGCAGTATTTT,CASSLVTGRGDTQYF
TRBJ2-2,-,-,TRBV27,TGTGCCAGCAGCCTTGACGGGGGGCGCGGCACCGGGGAGCTGTTTTTT,CASSLDGGRGTGELFF
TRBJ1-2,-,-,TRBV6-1,TGTGCCAGCAGTGAATGGTCAGAAAACTATGGCTACACCTTC,CASSEWSENYGYTF
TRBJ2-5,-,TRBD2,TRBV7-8,TGTGCCAGCAGCTTCCTAGCGGGGACGGTGGAGACCCAGTACTTC,CASSFLAGTVETQYF
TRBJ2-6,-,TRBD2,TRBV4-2,TGTGCCAGCAGCCCGCAGCGGGGGGAGACCTTTGGGGCCAACGTCCTGACTTTC,CASSPQRGETFGANVLTF
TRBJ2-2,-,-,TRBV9,TGTGCCAGCAGCGGGAACGGGGTGAGGACCGGGGAGCTGTTTTTT,CASSGNGVRTGELFF
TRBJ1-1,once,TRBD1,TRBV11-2,TGTGCCAGCAGCGCGACAGGGCGAAGCCAGGACACTGAAGCTTTCTTT,CASSATGRSQDTEAFF
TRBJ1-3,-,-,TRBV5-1,TGCGCCAGCAGCTCCTCCAAACAGAGCTCTGGAAACACCATATATTTT,CASSSSKQSSGNTIYF
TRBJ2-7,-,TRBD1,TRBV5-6,TGTGCCAGCAGCTTACAGACAGGGAGAGAGCAGTACTTC,CASSLQTGREQYF
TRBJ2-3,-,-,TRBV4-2,TGTGCCAGCAGCCAAGATACAAGGGGTTCTACTTTCACAGATACGCAGTATTTT,CASSQDTRGSTFTDTQYF
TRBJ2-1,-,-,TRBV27,TGTGCCAGCAGCCCTGGTGGTGAGCAGTTCTTC,CASSPGGEQFF
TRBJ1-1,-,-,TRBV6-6,TGTGCCAGCGTAGGGAACACTGAAGCTTTCTTT,CASVGNTEAFF
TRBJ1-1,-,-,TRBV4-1,TGCGCCAGCAGCCAATCGGGGGCGGGGATCGAAGCTTTCTTT,CASSQSGAGIEAFF
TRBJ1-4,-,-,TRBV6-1,TGTGCCAGCAGTGTAAATCATGGGGCCTCTCGTATACTGTTTTTT,CASSVNHGASRILFF
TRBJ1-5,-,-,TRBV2,TGTGCCAGCGATACCCCAGGGAATCAGCCCCAGCATTTT,CASDTPGNQPQHF
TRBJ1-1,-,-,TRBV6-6,TGTGCCAGCAGTCCTCGGACACGTGAAGCTTTCTTT,CASSPRTREAFF
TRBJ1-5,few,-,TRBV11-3,TGTGCCAGCAGCTTAGAACAACGCAATCAGCCCCAGCATTTT,CASSLEQRNQPQHF
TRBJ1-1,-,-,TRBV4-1,TGCGCCAGCAGCCATCGGGGCGGGGTCCCCGAAGCTTTCTTT,CASSHRGGVPEAFF
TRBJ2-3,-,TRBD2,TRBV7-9,TGTGCCAGCAGCCCGTGGCGGGGGGGACCAGATACGCAGTATTTT,CASSPWRGGPDTQYF
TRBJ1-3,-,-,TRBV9,TGTGCCAGCAGCCCGAGGCGCAACCTGGGAAACACCATATATTTT,CASSPRRNLGNTIYF
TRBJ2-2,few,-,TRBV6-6,TGTGCCGTGCGCGGGCCTACTGGCACCGGGGAGCTGTTTTTT,CAVRGPTGTGELFF
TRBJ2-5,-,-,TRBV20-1,TGCAGTTTAGCGGAGACCCAGTACTTC,CSLAETQYF
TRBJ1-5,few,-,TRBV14,TGTGCCAGCAGCCTCGCAGGGTCGGATCAGCCCCAGCATTTT,CASSLAGSDQPQHF
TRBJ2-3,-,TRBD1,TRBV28,TGTGCCAGCAGTCCGGGACAGGGGTACACAGATACGCAGTATTTT,CASSPGQGYTDTQYF
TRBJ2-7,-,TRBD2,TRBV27,TGTGCCAGCAGAAAAGTAGGACTAGCGGATTCCTACGAGCAGTACTTC,CASRKVGLADSYEQYF
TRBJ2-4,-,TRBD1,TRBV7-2,TGTGCCAGCAGCCGACAGGGGGCCCTTGACAAAAACATTCAGTACTTC,CASSRQGALDKNIQYF
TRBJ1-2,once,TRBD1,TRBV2,TGTGCCATCTACATAACCGGACAGGGAGGCTATGGCTACACCTTC,CAIYITGQGGYGYTF
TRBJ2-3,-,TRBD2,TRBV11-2,TGTGCCAGCAGCCCAGGGGGACTAGCATTCCGGAACGCAGATACGCAGTATTTT,CASSPGGLAFRNADTQYF
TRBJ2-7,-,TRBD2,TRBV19,TGTGCCAGTAGTATAGGAGAGCGGGGTTACGAGCAGTACTTC,CASSIGERGYEQYF
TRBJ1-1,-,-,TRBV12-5,TGTGCTAGTGCCCCACAGGGTTGGACTGAAGCTTTCTTT,CASAPQGWTEAFF
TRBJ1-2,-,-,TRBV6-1,TGTGCCAGCAGTGAAGAGGGGCGTAGAGGGTTAGGCTACACCTTC,CASSEEGRRGLGYTF
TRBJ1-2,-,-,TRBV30,TGTGCCTGGAGCCAGGGGACTAACTATGGCTACACCTTC,CAWSQGTNYGYTF
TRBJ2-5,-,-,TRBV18,TGTGCCAGCTCCTTGACGGCCGTTACGGCCCAAGAGACCCAGTACTTC,CASSLTAVTAQETQYF
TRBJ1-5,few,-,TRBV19,TGTGCCAGTAGTATTGGGGGGTATGACAATCAGCCCCAGCATTTT,CASSIGGYDNQPQHF
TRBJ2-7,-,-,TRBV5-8,TGTGCCAGCAGCTCGGATGAGGGGACCTACGAGCAGTACTTC,CASSSDEGTYEQYF
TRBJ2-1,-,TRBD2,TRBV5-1,TGCGCCAGCAGCTTAGGGCTAGCGGCCTACAATGAGCAGTTCTTC,CASSLGLAAYNEQFF
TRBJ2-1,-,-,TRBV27,TGTGCCAGCAGTTTTTACAATGAGCAGTTCTTC,CASSFYNEQFF
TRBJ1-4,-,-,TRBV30,TGTGCCACCCACAGGAACATTAATGAAAAACTGTTTTTT,CATHRNINEKLFF
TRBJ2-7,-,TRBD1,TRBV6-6,TGTGCCAGCAGAGCCGGGACAGGGGGCTTGGTGCAGTACTTC,CASRAGTGGLVQYF
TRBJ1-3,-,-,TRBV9,TGTGCCAGCAGCATGGGGGGGGGAAACACCATATATTTT,CASSMGGGNTIYF
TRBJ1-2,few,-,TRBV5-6,TGTGCCAGCAGCTTGAGCAGGGCGAGTTCCTATGGCTACACCTTC,CASSLSRASSYGYTF
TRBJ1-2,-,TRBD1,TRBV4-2,TGTGCCAGCAGCCGGAAGGGACAGGACTATGGCTACACCTTC,CASSRKGQDYGYTF
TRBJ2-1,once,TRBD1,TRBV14,TGTGCCAGCAGCCAATCATCCGGGACAGCCTACAATGAGCAGTTCTTC,CASSQSSGTAYNEQFF
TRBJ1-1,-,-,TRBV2,TGTGCCACCAAGCAACCCAGTCTAGGTAACGCTGAAGCTTTCTTT,CATKQPSLGNAEAFF
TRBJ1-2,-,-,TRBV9,TGTGCCAGCAGCGATGGGACGTTAAATGGCTACACCTTC,CASSDGTLNGYTF
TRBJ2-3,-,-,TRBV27,TGTGCCAGCAGTTTAGGACCACGCACAGATACGCAGTATTTT,CASSLGPRTDTQYF
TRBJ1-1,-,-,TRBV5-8,TGTGCCAGCGGTGTCAGACCGGGCACTGAAGCTTTCTTT,CASGVRPGTEAFF
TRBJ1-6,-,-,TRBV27,TGTGCCACCCTCTTGGGCCCACCCCTCCACTTT,CATLLGPPLHF
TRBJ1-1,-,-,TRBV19,TGTGCCAGTAGTAGAGGGGACCTGGGAGAAGCTTTCTTT,CASSRGDLGEAFF
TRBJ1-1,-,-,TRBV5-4,TGTGCCAGCAGCTTGGCCCCGACAGTCGAGAGTACTGAAGCTTTCTTT,CASSLAPTVESTEAFF
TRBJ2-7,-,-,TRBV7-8,TGTGCCAGCAGCACCAACAACTACGAGCAGTACTTC,CASSTNNYEQYF